Presented here are 9 T cell receptor beta chains from one specimen sequenced in a study of control samples from healthy donors and cancer patients (dated by TCRdb to about 2020). Library prep was done by the immunoSEQ multiplex PCR assay. What TCRdb holds here is the immuneACCESS table cut down to in-frame rearrangements. Part of the clones is not present; checked against another copy, under half of the missing clones reflect an unresolved V gene, and the others are unexplained. In all, the sample holds 140,000 or so clones, and 91% of those were seen once. The top ten hold 3.2% of the sample. Input material: blood. These receptors all stem from a man aged 25-40 years in good health.

The rearrangement uses TRBV4-1 and TRBJ1-3; TRBD1 agrees at 10 bases. The length of the CDR3 is 16 residues. J was trimmed by 4 bases and V by 6 bases; bases with no gene match: 9. Germline V gene lookup returns CDR1 MGHRA and CDR2 YSYEKL. The CDR3 sequence: CASRGTGEMIGNTIYF. The CDR3 nucleotides read TGCGCCAGCAGAGGGACAGGGGAAATGATAGGAAACACCATATATTTT.

This sequence joins TRBV7-8 and TRBJ2-7; 10 positions match TRBD2. The V and J ends lost 1 base and 1 base, in that order; junction bases with no gene match: 7. In germline, CDR1 is SGHVS, CDR2 FQNEAQ. The CDR3 is 17 amino acids. The CDR3 sequence: CASSLGGSGGQSYEQYF. CDR3 in DNA: TGTGCCAGCAGCTTAGGGGGTAGCGGGGGGCAATCCTACGAGCAGTACTTC.

J is TRBJ2-7 and V is TRBV5-1; the D is unclear. The CDR3 covers 13 residues. Germline-derived CDR1 and CDR2 are SGHRS and YFSETQ. Trimming took off 0 bases at V and 0 bases at J, with 4 bases between the two ends. DNA of the CDR3: TGCGCCAGCAGCTTGGGCATCTCCTACGAGCAGTACTTC. It translates to CASSLGISYEQYF.

The genes are TRBV27 and TRBJ2-7; D might be TRBD1 (6 bases). Looked up from germline, CDR1 is MNHEY and CDR2 is SMNVEV (reference sequence). V gave up 4 bases and J gave up 5 bases, with 12 bases separating them. This CDR3 has 13 amino acids. The CDR3 loop reads CASSSGVVHEQYF. Here the CDR3 DNA reads TGTGCCAGCAGTTCAGGGGTGGTCCACGAGCAGTACTTC.

V and J are TRBV11-2 and TRBJ2-3, with 8 nucleotides matching TRBD2. The germline CDR1 and CDR2 sequences are SGHAT and FQNNGV. The V segment lost 4 bases and the J segment 7 bases; nucleotides outside the gene matches: 13. The CDR3 sequence is 16 residues long. The CDR3 region is CASSSRGGPAKYTQYF. The CDR3 nucleotides are TGTGCCAGCAGCTCTCGCGGGGGGCCGGCGAAATATACGCAGTATTTT.

The V call is TRBV27, the J call TRBJ1-5, with 7 positions matching TRBD1. CDR1 and CDR2 from the germline V gene are MNHEY and SMNVEV (reference sequence). V gave up 5 bases and J gave up 4 bases; unmatched junction bases: 5. The CDR3 is 14 amino acids. CDR3 amino acids: CASSQDRKNQPQHF. The CDR3, as DNA: TGTGCCAGCAGTCAGGACAGGAAAAATCAGCCCCAGCATTTT.

This chain joins TRBV30 and TRBJ1-1; maybe TRBD1 (5 bases). The CDR3 consists of 14 residues. The germline V gene encodes CDR1 GTSNPN and CDR2 SVGIG (reference sequence). V was clipped by 3 bases and J by 2 bases, with 13 bases between them. CDR3 bases: TGTGCCTGGAGAGTGGCAGGGATAAACACTGAAGCTTTCTTT. Translating gives CAWRVAGINTEAFF.

The chain employs TRBV6-5 and TRBJ1-5, with 7 bases identical to TRBD1. The CDR3 length is 13 residues. V lost 5 bases to trimming and J lost 6 bases; unmatched junction nucleotides: 4. In germline, CDR1 is MNHEY, CDR2 SVGAGI. The chain's CDR3 is CASSRQGAQPQHF. DNA for the CDR3: TGTGCCAGCAGTCGACAGGGTGCTCAGCCCCAGCATTTT.

The CDR3 loop is CASSHPAIGRNYGYTF. The CDR3 coding sequence is TGTGCCAGTAGTCACCCGGCCATCGGACGGAACTATGGCTACACCTTC. The chain recombines TRBV19 with TRBJ1-2; D is undetermined. The CDR3 is 16 residues long. Germline CDR1 and CDR2: LNHDA and SQIVND (reference sequence). Trimming took 5 bases from V and 2 from J, leaving 18 bases between them.